This TCR beta chain is drawn from a study of CD8 T cells in ankylosing spondylitis. This clonotype appeared many times. Its antigen is unknown. V lost 6 bases and J lost 7; bases outside the gene matches: 11. CDR1 is DFQATT, CDR2 SNEGSKA, per germline (reference sequence). This CDR3 spans 14 amino acids. Study-wide points: A TCR beta motif of under 10 highly homologous variants appeared characteristic of ankylosing spondylitis blood. Disease-linked clones, CD8+, were relatively rare in peripheral blood.

TCRdb ran MiXCR on the 5' RACE reads and lists one entry per CDR3 protein. The sample yields about 440,000 distinct CDR3 sequences, 17% seen once. V usage is TRBV20-1 and J usage is TRBJ2-7; 11 bases agree with TRBD2. This receptor was taken from a male donor with ankylosing spondylitis. Input material: blood, either unsorted or a sorted T cell fraction (not recorded which). CDR3 in amino acids: CSAHSGRESGEQYF. CDR3 DNA: TGCAGTGCACATAGCGGGAGGGAATCTGGAGAGCAGTACTTC.